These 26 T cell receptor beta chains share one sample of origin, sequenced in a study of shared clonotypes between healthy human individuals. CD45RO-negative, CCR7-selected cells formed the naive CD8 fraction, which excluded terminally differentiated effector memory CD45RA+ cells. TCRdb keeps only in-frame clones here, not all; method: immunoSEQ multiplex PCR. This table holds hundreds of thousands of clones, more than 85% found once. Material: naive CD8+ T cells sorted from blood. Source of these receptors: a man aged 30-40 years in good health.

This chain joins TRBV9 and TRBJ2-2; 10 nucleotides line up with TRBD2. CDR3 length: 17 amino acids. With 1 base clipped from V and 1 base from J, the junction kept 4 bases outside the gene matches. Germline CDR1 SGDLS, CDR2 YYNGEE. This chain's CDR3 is CASSVPRTSGNTGELFF. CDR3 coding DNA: TGTGCCAGCAGCGTACCCCGGACTAGCGGGAACACCGGGGAGCTGTTTTTT. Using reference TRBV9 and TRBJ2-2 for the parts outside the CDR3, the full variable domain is DSGVTQTPKHLITATGQRVTLRCSPRSGDLSVYWYQQSLDQGLQFLIQYYNGEERAKGNILERFSAQQFPDLHSELNLSSLELGDSALYFCASSVPRTSGNTGELFFGEGSRLTVL.

Here the CDR3 reads CASSDLQGANGNTIYF. The CDR3 coding sequence is TGTGCCAGCAGTGACCTGCAGGGGGCTAATGGAAACACCATATATTTT. The genes are TRBV25-1 and TRBJ1-3; 8 bases map to TRBD1. The CDR3 is made up of 16 amino acids. Unmatched junction bases numbered 7, after V lost 3 bases and J lost 3 bases. CDR1 is MGHDK, CDR2 SYGVNS, per germline.

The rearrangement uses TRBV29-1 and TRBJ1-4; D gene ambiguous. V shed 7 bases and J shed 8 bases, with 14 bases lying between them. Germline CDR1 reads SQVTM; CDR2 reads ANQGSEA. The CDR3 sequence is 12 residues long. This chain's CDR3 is CSAFNIEEKLFF. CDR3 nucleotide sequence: TGCAGCGCCTTTAACATAGAGGAAAAACTGTTTTTT. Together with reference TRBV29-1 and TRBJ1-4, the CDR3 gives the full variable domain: SAVISQKPSRDICQRGTSLTIQCQVDSQVTMMFWYRQQPGQSLTLIATANQGSEATYESGFVIDKFPISRPNLTFSTLTVSNMSPEDSSIYLCSAFNIEEKLFFGSGTQLSVL.

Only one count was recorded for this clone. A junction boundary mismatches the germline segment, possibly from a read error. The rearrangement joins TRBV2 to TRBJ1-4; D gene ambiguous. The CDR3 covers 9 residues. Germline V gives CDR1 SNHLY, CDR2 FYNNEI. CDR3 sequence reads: CPTHEKLFF. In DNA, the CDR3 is TGCCCTACGCATGAAAAACTGTTTTTT.

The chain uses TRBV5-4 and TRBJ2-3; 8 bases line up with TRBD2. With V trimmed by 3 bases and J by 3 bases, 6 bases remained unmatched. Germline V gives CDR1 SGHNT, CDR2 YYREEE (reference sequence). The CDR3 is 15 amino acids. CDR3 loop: CASSSAGEGTDTQYF. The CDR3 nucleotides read TGTGCCAGCAGCTCAGCGGGAGAGGGGACAGATACGCAGTATTTT.

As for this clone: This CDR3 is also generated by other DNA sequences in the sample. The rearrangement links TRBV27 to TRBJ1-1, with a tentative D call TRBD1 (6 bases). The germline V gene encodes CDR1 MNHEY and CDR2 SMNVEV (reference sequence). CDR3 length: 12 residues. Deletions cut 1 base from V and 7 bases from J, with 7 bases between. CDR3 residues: CASSLLTGEAFF. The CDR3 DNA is TGTGCCAGCAGTTTATTGACAGGTGAAGCTTTCTTT.

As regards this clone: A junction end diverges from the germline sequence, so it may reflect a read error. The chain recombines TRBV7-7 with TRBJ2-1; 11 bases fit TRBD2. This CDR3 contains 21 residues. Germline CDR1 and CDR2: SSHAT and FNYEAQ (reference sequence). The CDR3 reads CASSLAPRVPTSGNSYNEQFF. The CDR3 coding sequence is TGTGCTAGCAGCTTAGCGCCCAGAGTTCCGACTAGCGGGAACTCCTACAATGAGCAGTTCTTC.

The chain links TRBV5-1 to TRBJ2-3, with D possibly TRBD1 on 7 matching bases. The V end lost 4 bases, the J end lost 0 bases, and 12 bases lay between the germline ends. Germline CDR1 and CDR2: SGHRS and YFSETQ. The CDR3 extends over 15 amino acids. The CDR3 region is CASSAGQSSTDTQYF. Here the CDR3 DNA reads TGCGCCAGCAGCGCGGGACAGTCTAGCACAGATACGCAGTATTTT.

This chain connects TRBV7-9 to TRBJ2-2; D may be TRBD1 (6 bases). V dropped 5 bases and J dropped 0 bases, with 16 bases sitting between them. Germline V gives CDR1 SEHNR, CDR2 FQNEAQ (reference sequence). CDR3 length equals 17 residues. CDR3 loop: CASSEHWTASNTGELFF. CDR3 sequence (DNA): TGTGCCAGCAGCGAACATTGGACAGCCTCGAACACCGGGGAGCTGTTTTTT.

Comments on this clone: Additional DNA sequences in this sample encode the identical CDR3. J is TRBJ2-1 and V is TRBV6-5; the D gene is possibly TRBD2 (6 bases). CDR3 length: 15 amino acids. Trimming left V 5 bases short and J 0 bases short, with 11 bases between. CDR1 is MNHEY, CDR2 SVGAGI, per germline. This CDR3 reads CASSRDSSSYNEQFF. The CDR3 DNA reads TGTGCCAGCAGTCGGGACTCTAGCTCCTACAATGAGCAGTTCTTC.

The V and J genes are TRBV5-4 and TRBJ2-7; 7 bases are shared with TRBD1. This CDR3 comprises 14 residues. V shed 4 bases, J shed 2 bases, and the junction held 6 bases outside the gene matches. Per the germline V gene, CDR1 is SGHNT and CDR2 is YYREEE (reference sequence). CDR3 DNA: TGTGCCAGCAGCCAGGACAGGAATACCTACGAGCAGTACTTC. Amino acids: CASSQDRNTYEQYF.

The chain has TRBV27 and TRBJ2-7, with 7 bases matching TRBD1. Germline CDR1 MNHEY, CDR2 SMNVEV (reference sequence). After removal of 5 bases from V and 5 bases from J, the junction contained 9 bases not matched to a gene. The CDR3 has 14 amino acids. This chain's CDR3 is CASSRTGQIHEQYF. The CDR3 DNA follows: TGTGCCAGCAGTCGCACGGGACAGATTCACGAGCAGTACTTC.

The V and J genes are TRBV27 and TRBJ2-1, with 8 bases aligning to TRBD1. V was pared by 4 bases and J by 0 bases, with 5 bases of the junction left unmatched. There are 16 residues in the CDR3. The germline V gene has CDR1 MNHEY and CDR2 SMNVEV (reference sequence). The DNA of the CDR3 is TGTGCCAGCAGTTGGGAACAGGGGGGCTCCTACAATGAGCAGTTCTTC. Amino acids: CASSWEQGGSYNEQFF.

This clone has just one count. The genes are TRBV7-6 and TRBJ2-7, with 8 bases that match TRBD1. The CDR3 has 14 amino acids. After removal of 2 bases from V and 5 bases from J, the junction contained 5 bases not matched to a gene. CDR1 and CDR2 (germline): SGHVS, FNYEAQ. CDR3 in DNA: TGTGCCAGCAGCTTAACGACAGGGGCGGACGAGCAGTACTTC. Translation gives CASSLTTGADEQYF.

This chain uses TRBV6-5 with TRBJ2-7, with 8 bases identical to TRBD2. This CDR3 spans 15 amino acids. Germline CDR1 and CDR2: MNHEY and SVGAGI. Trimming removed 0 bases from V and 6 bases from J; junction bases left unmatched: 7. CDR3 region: CASSYSVGLAGEQYF. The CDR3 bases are TGTGCCAGCAGTTACTCTGTAGGGCTAGCGGGCGAGCAGTACTTC.

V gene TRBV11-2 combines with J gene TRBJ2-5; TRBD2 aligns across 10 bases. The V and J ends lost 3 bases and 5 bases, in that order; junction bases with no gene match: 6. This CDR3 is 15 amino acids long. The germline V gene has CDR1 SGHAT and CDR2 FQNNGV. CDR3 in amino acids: CASSFVLAGEETQYF. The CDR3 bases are TGTGCCAGCAGCTTCGTGCTAGCGGGAGAGGAGACCCAGTACTTC.

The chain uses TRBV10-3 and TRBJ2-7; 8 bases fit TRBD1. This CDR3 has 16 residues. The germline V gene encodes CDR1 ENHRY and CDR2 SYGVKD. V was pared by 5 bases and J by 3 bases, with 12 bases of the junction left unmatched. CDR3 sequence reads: CAISQDRAEGRYEQYF. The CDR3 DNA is TGTGCCATCAGTCAGGACAGGGCGGAGGGTCGCTACGAGCAGTACTTC.

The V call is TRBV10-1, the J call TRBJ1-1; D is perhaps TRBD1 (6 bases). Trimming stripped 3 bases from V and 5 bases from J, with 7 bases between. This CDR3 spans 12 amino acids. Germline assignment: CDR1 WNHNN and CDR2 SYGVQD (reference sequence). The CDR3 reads CASSDRGTEAFF. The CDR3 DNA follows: TGCGCCAGCAGTGACAGGGGTACTGAAGCTTTCTTT.

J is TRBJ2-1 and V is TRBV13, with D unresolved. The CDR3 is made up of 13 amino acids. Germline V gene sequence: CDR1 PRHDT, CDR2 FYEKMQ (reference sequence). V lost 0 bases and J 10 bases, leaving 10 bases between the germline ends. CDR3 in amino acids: CASSLGLRGEQFF. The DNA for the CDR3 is TGTGCCAGCAGCTTAGGCCTTCGTGGAGAGCAGTTCTTC.

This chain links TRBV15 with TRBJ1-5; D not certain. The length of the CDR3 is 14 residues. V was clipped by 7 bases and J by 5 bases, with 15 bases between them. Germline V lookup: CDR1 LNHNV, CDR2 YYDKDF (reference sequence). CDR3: CATNHKSDYQPQHF. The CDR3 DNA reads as TGTGCCACCAATCATAAGTCGGATTATCAGCCCCAGCATTTT. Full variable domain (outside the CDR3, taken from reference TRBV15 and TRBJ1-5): DAMVIQNPRYQVTQFGKPVTLSCSQTLNHNVMYWYQQKSSQAPKLLFHYYDKDFNNEADTPDNFQSRRPNTSFCFLDIRSPGLGDTAMYLCATNHKSDYQPQHFGDGTRLSIL.

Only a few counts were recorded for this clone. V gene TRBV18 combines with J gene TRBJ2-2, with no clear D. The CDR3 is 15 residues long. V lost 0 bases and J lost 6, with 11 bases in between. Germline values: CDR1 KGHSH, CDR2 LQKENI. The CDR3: CASSPPDVTSGELFF. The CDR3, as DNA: TGTGCCAGCTCACCACCGGACGTGACGTCCGGGGAGCTGTTTTTT.

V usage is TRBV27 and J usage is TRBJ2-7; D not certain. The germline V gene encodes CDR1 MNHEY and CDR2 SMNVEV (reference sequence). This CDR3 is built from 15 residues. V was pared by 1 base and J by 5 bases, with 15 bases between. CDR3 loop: CASSLYLVGSHEQYF. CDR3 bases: TGTGCCAGCAGTTTATACTTGGTTGGCAGCCACGAGCAGTACTTC.

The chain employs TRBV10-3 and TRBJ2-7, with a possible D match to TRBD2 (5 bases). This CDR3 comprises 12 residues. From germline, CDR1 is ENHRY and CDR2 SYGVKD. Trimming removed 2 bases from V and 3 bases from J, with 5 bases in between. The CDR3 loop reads CAISEGGYEQYF. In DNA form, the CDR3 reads TGTGCCATCAGTGAGGGAGGCTACGAGCAGTACTTC.

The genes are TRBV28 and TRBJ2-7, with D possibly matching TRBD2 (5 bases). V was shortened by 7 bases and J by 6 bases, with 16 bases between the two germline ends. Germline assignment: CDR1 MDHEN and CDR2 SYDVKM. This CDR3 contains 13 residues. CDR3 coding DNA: TGTGCCAGCATCCCTAGCCGATTCGGCGAGCAGTACTTC. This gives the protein CASIPSRFGEQYF. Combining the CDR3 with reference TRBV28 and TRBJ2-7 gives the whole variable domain DVKVTQSSRYLVKRTGEKVFLECVQDMDHENMFWYRQDPGLGLRLIYFSYDVKMKEKGDIPEGYSVSREKKERFSLILESASTNQTSMYLCASIPSRFGEQYFGPGTRLTVT.

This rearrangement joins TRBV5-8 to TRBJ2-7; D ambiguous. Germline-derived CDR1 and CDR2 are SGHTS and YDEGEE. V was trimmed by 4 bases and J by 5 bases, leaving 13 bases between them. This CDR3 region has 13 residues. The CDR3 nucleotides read TGTGCCAGCAGCCCCGGGTGGCCGGACGAGCAGTACTTC. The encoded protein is CASSPGWPDEQYF.

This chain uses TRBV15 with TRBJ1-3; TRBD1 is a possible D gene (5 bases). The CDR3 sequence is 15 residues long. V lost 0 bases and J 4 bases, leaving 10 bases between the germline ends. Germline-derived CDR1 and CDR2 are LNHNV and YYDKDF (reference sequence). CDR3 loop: CATSREGGSGNTIYF. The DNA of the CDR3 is TGTGCCACCAGCAGAGAGGGGGGTTCAGGAAACACCATATATTTT.